This T cell receptor (beta chain) is drawn from a study of human thymus T cells (TCRdb year 2020). Describing the broader study: The study used eight infant thymus samples plus four related peripheral blood samples to characterize TCR alpha and beta repertoires. The cohort included several male and a couple of female infants, with donor ages spanning 7 to 244 days.

The investigation overall reported the following: Biased V and J gene segment usage appeared to be present in both thymic and peripheral blood repertoires. On average, thymus samples gave about 750,000 unique TCRB clonotypes, whereas blood samples gave roughly 84,000.

The germline V gene (reference sequence) yields MNHNY for CDR1 and SVGAGI for CDR2. Germline trimming amounts to 8 bases on V and 0 bases on J, with 6 as the count of junction bases outside the gene matches. The CDR3 goes from the cysteine to the phenylalanine over 14 residues. Only the CDR3 DNA is retained, 42 bases long and in frame from the first base. The immunoSEQ multiplex PCR assay was used to amplify the TCRB and TCRAD loci from a standardized amount of quality-controlled genomic DNA. The V(D)J region was spanned by amplicons of a length sufficient to cover the CDR3 and to identify V and J genes. Through the commercial immunoSEQ service, the amplicons were sequenced on an Illumina platform. The authors' pipeline ran thus. Primer bias and sequencing errors were corrected as previously described, and TCRAD and TCRB definitions were based on the IMGT database. immunoSEQ Analyzer 3.0 and VDJTools were used for repertoire analysis, which covered basic statistics, V/J segment usage, diversity estimates, rarefaction and pairwise overlap. Diversity was estimated using the Chao1, ChaoE, Efron-Thisted, Shannon and inverse Simpson indices, and was also estimated on datasets down-sampled to the size of the smallest sample. Repertoire overlap used strict matching of CDR3 nucleotide sequence, V gene and J gene, with Jaccard-based multidimensional scaling clustering. TCRdb retrieved this table from immuneACCESS and kept in-frame rearrangements only. Not all clones are present; in checked studies, unresolved V genes account for under half, and no reason is known for the remainder. V and J calls and clone size are as listed in that table; D and trimming were resolved from the DNA. This sample gives about 60,000 clones in total; 94% of them show up just once. 5.5% to 7% of the sample is held by the ten biggest clonotypes.

In Finland, the donors were immunologically healthy infants who were having open corrective cardiac surgery for congenital heart defects. From four of the eight donors, a small aliquot of roughly 0.5-1 mL peripheral blood was collected during surgery. For the blood samples, genomic DNA was extracted from all available leukocytes instead of from a set number of cells. Erythrocytes were removed from blood with ACK lysis buffer, and the leukocytes were stored as pellets at -70 °C. Genomic DNA was extracted from frozen cell pellets with a QIAsymphony instrument. Remarks on this clone: This clone's antigen is unknown. No much larger clonotype is one base removed from it; base qualities were not supplied.

Rearrangement joined TRBV6-6 to TRBJ2-5; TRBD2 aligns with 7 central bases. The sample consisted of blood. This TCR derives from a boy younger than two with a congenital heart defect but otherwise immunologically healthy. The sequenced DNA: TGTGCCAGCGGGGGGGAGAGGCACCAAGAGACCCAGTACTTC. This is translated as CASGGERHQETQYF.